In its sample, the clone carrying this T cell receptor (beta chain) was seen a few times. The data were taken from a study of cytomegalovirus exposure and HLA in healthy donors. Trimming cost V 3 bases and J 7 bases, with 15 bases left between them. The germline V gene has CDR1 MGHRA and CDR2 YSYEKL. The CDR3 is made up of 14 amino acids. PCR primers comprised 60 Vbeta and 13 Jbeta primers. Assay: immunoSEQ multiplex PCR; the TCRdb copy retains only in-frame clones and omits some. The sample lists some 28,000 clones; about 64% were seen once. This chain links TRBV4-1 with TRBJ1-2, with a possible D match to TRBD1 (6 bases). Sequenced sample: PBMCs. The TCR comes from a male donor in good health and CMV-seropositive. The CDR3: CASSQDPQGSGYTF. The CDR3, as DNA: TGCGCCAGCAGCCAGGACCCACAGGGTTCTGGCTACACCTTC.